This T cell receptor (beta chain) derives from a study of graft-versus-host responses after intestinal transplantation. Study context: Among the recipients, transplants were multivisceral, liver-intestinal, or isolated intestinal. Tacrolimus plus steroids were given to all recipients for around three years, preceded by anti-thymocyte globulin induction. Study-wide findings and caveats: Recipient marrow held GvH clones, some first seen in ileum or blood. High graft-versus-host to host-versus-graft clonal ratios were seen in allografts of patients with graft-donor T cell macrochimerism.

V dropped 4 bases and J dropped 0 bases, with 12 bases sitting between them. Germline lookup yields CDR1 WSHSY and CDR2 SAAADI. This CDR3 contains 15 residues. The protocol was immunoSEQ multiplex PCR, while the TCRdb copy is restricted to in-frame clones and leaves out a portion. The data show about 9,600 clones, 80% to 95% seen once. Concerning this clone: Its matching antigen is unknown.

This sequence originates from a human patient who received an intestinal transplant, so some T cells may come from the graft donor. The rearrangement links TRBV10-2 to TRBJ1-2; D gene ambiguous. Sequenced here: PBMCs, sampled roughly six weeks after intestinal transplantation. The CDR3 loop is CASSVGWVANYGYTF. For the CDR3, the DNA is TGCGCCAGCAGTGTTGGTTGGGTAGCTAACTATGGCTACACCTTC.